This T cell receptor beta chain comes out of a study of multiple sclerosis patients with progressive multifocal leukoencephalopathy. The time point was: about six months of natalizumab therapy. As regards this clone: Its antigen is not known.

TCRdb's copy holds only in-frame clones and misses some; the assay was immunoSEQ multiplex PCR. The sample consists of under 30,000 clones, nearly 90% of them appearing once. Study-wide results and caveats: Lower normalized Shannon entropy suggested reduced TRB diversity in most PML patients. Findings may reflect JC virus infection or just general immunocompromise. TRBV and TRBJ usage showed no common pattern when PML developed.

CDR1 is SQVTM and CDR2 is ANQGSEA in the germline V gene. This CDR3 contains 13 residues. Deletions cut 1 base from V and 4 bases from J, with 8 bases between. The sample in question was PBMCs, obtained from a patient treated with natalizumab. The receptor's source is a human donor with multiple sclerosis. The V and J genes are TRBV29-1 and TRBJ1-3; D remains unclear. This CDR3 reads CSVEGESGNTIYF. DNA for the CDR3: TGCAGCGTTGAAGGGGAGTCCGGAAACACCATATATTTT.